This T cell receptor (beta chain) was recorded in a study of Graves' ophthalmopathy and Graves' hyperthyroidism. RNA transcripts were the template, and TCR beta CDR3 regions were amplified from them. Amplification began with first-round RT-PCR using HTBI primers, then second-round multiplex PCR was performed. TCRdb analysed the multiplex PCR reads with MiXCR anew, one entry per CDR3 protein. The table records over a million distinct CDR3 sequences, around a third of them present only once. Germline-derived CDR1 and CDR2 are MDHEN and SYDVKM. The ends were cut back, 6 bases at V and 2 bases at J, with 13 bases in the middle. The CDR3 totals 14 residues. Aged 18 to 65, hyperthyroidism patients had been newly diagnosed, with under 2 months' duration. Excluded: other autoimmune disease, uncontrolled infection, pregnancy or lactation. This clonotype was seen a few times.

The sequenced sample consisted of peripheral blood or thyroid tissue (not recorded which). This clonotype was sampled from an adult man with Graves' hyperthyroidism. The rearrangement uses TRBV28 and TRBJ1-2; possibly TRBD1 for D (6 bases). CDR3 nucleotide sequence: TGTGCCAGCAGCAAACAGGGTCGGAACTATGGCTACACCTTC. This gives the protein CASSKQGRNYGYTF.